The TCR beta chain described here comes from a study of T cell responses to AZD1222 COVID-19 vaccine. Notes on the study in general: Reportedly, close to half of spike-specific TCRs are directed against unmutated variant regions. Donors were chiefly white British, with a greater number of females, and clonal diversity was perhaps underestimated. Spike was spanned by vaccine-associated CD4 TCRs, with dominance at 160-218 and 743-854.

TCRdb keeps only in-frame clones here, not all; method: immunoSEQ multiplex PCR. This table has approximately 100,000 clones, about 94% appearing once. Concerning this clone itself: What it recognizes is unknown.

Source: peripheral blood, taken on day 0 of AZD1222 vaccination. The source is an adult in good health.

The CDR3 reads CASSEPHIKTQYF. The CDR3 DNA follows: TGTGCCAGCAGTGAACCCCATATCAAGACCCAGTACTTC. V gene TRBV25-1 combines with J gene TRBJ2-5, with D hard to call. The CDR3 length is 13 residues. From germline, CDR1 is MGHDK and CDR2 SYGVNS. Trimming removed 2 bases at V and 6 bases at J, with 10 bases between.